Listed here are 24 T cell receptor beta chains from one sample, sequenced in a study of PD-L1 blockade in urothelial cancer. The protocol was immunoSEQ multiplex PCR, while the TCRdb copy is restricted to in-frame clones and leaves out a portion. The repertoire has about 38,000 clones, around 88% of them found once; the top ten carry about 15%. This specimen was PBMCs, taken around atezolizumab (anti-PD-L1) treatment. The receptor source for this set is a man between 60 and 70 years old with urothelial cancer.

This chain joins TRBV28 and TRBJ2-3; D not resolved. The germline V gene has CDR1 MDHEN and CDR2 SYDVKM. CDR3 length: 15 amino acids. Between the trimmed V and J ends, which lost 6 bases and 2 bases, there was a span of 15 bases. CDR3 DNA sequence: TGTGCCAGCAGCTACCCTTGGCAGGTCACAGATACGCAGTATTTT. As protein: CASSYPWQVTDTQYF.

V and J are TRBV5-8 and TRBJ1-1; 8 bases are a match to TRBD1. The CDR3 covers 18 residues. CDR1 is SGHTS, CDR2 YDEGEE, per germline. Unmatched junction bases numbered 12, after V lost 2 bases and J lost 0 bases. The CDR3 DNA is TGTGCCAGCAGCTTTATGTTGTCCCAGGGGGCATTGAACACTGAAGCTTTCTTT. It specifies CASSFMLSQGALNTEAFF.

This clone was counted a few times. The chain links TRBV2 to TRBJ2-1, with 8 bases fitting TRBD2. Germline CDR1 reads SNHLY; CDR2 reads FYNNEI. V gave up 7 bases and J gave up 4 bases; unmatched junction bases: 15. This CDR3 region has 17 residues. The CDR3 DNA reads TGTGCCAGCAACCCTACTAGCGGTGCTGCGTCATACAATGAGCAGTTCTTC. Protein: CASNPTSGAASYNEQFF.

The chain uses TRBV9 and TRBJ2-3, with 7 bases identical to TRBD2. The CDR3 loop spans 16 amino acids. Germline lookup yields CDR1 SGDLS and CDR2 YYNGEE. The junction had 7 bases not matched to a gene; V was cut back by 2 bases and J by 1 base. The CDR3 DNA reads TGTGCCAGCAGCGTTTTGCGGGACTACCGCACAGATACGCAGTATTTT. Translation: CASSVLRDYRTDTQYF.

The chain uses TRBV11-3 and TRBJ2-2, with 10 bases fitting TRBD2. Looked up from germline, CDR1 is SGHNT and CDR2 is YENEEA. J lost 5 bases, V lost 0 bases, and 6 bases had no gene match. The CDR3 is made up of 17 amino acids. CDR3 region: CASSLDLAGASTGELFF. For the CDR3, the DNA is TGTGCCAGCAGCTTAGACCTAGCGGGAGCGTCGACCGGGGAGCTGTTTTTT.

V usage is TRBV6-6 and J usage is TRBJ1-4, with TRBD1 matching 7 bases. With V trimmed by 8 bases and J by 7 bases, 10 bases remained unmatched. The CDR3 consists of 14 residues. Germline V gene lookup returns CDR1 MNHNY and CDR2 SVGAGI (reference sequence). This chain's CDR3 is CASGLPGGSEKLFF. The DNA of the CDR3 is TGTGCCAGCGGACTCCCAGGGGGGAGTGAAAAACTGTTTTTT.

The rearrangement uses TRBV5-6 and TRBJ2-3; D perhaps matches TRBD1 (6 bases). CDR1 is SGHDT, CDR2 YYEEEE, per germline. V was clipped by 0 bases and J by 2 bases, with 10 bases between them. The CDR3 sequence is 15 residues long. In nucleotides, the CDR3 is TGTGCCAGCAGCTTGGATAGGGGGATCACAGATACGCAGTATTTT. As protein: CASSLDRGITDTQYF.

The genes are TRBV19 and TRBJ2-1; 9 bases align to TRBD2. This CDR3 has 16 residues. Trimming at V came to 3 bases and at J to 8 bases, leaving 11 bases not matched to a gene. Germline V gene lookup returns CDR1 LNHDA and CDR2 SQIVND (reference sequence). In nucleotides, the CDR3 is TGTGCCAGTAGTATCCGTGGCGGGAGGGCCAGGGATGAGCAGTTCTTC. Its translation: CASSIRGGRARDEQFF.

The chain combines TRBV12-5 with TRBJ1-2, with 8 bases lining up with TRBD1. Germline V gene lookup returns CDR1 LGHNT and CDR2 FRNRAP. V was pared by 5 bases and J by 9 bases, with 14 bases of the junction left unmatched. This CDR3 region has 15 residues. As DNA, the CDR3 is TGTGCTAGTGGTCGGGACAGGTCAGGTTCCTGGAGCTACACCTTC. Translating gives CASGRDRSGSWSYTF. The variable domain in full, with the rest retrieved from reference TRBV12-5 and TRBJ1-2, is DARVTQTPRHKVTEMGQEVTMRCQPILGHNTVFWYRQTMMQGLELLAYFRNRAPLDDSGMPKDRFSAEMPDATLATLKIQPSEPRDSAVYFCASGRDRSGSWSYTFGSGTRLTVV.

This chain links TRBV2 with TRBJ1-6; 7 bases line up with TRBD1. V lost 7 bases and J lost 7; bases outside the gene matches: 7. CDR3 length equals 14 residues. CDR1 SNHLY and CDR2 FYNNEI come from the germline V gene. CDR3 region: CASTEGQRNSPLHF. The CDR3 bases are TGTGCCAGCACCGAGGGACAGAGAAATTCACCCCTCCACTTT.

This clone was observed a single time. This rearrangement joins TRBV7-9 to TRBJ2-2; D perhaps matches TRBD1 (5 bases). Trimming took 4 bases from V and 0 from J, leaving 9 bases between them. Germline V gene sequence: CDR1 SEHNR, CDR2 FQNEAQ (reference sequence). The CDR3 is 15 residues long. The CDR3 reads CASSSRTTNTGELFF. The DNA of the CDR3 is TGTGCCAGCAGCTCGCGGACAACGAACACCGGGGAGCTGTTTTTT. The whole variable domain, filled in from reference TRBV7-9 and TRBJ2-2, reads DTGVSQNPRHKITKRGQNVTFRCDPISEHNRLYWYRQTLGQGPEFLTYFQNEAQLEKSRLLSDRFSAERPKGSFSTLEIQRTEQGDSAMYLCASSSRTTNTGELFFGEGSRLTVL.

V and J are TRBV6-4 and TRBJ1-1, with D perhaps matching TRBD1 (5 bases). V lost 3 bases to trimming and J lost 1 base, with 6 bases between them. The CDR3 extends over 13 amino acids. Germline assignment: CDR1 MRHNA and CDR2 SNTAGT. In DNA form, the CDR3 reads TGTGCCAGCAGTGAGACAGCGAACACTGAAGCTTTCTTT. It yields the protein CASSETANTEAFF.

The CDR3: CASSFGKGVYGYTF. Written as DNA, the CDR3 is TGTGCCAGCAGCTTTGGAAAAGGGGTCTATGGCTACACCTTC. The chain recombines TRBV5-4 with TRBJ1-2, with a possible D match to TRBD1 (5 bases). The germline gives CDR1 SGHNT, CDR2 YYREEE (reference sequence). The CDR3 loop spans 14 amino acids. Trimming removed 2 bases from V and 4 bases from J, with 12 bases in between.

Comment on this clone: The junction differs from germline at one of its ends, possibly a read error. This sequence joins TRBV7-7 and TRBJ2-5; 12 bases match TRBD2. Germline V gene sequence: CDR1 SSHAT, CDR2 FNYEAQ (reference sequence). The CDR3 has 15 amino acids. CDR3 in DNA: TGTGCTAGCAGCCCTAGCGGGGGGGCCGTAGAGACCCAGTACTTC. Residues: CASSPSGGAVETQYF.

The chain links TRBV7-9 to TRBJ2-7; 7 bases are a match to TRBD2. The length of the CDR3 is 16 residues. V lost 5 bases to trimming and J lost 3 bases; unmatched junction nucleotides: 13. The germline gives CDR1 SEHNR, CDR2 FQNEAQ (reference sequence). The CDR3 coding sequence is TGTGCCAGCAGCCCCATCGGCAGCGGGAACCTCTACGAGCAGTACTTC. This codes for CASSPIGSGNLYEQYF.

This clone was observed a handful of times. The chain carries TRBV4-1 and TRBJ1-5; possible D gene TRBD1, 5 bases. Trimming removed 0 bases from V and 7 bases from J, with 10 bases in between. Germline V gives CDR1 MGHRA, CDR2 YSYEKL. The CDR3 extends over 14 amino acids. The CDR3 DNA reads as TGCGCCAGCAGCCAAGACGGGGGGAGGCAGCCCCAGCATTTT. It translates to CASSQDGGRQPQHF.

V usage is TRBV27 and J usage is TRBJ2-6; TRBD2 might be the D (6 bases). Germline V gene sequence: CDR1 MNHEY, CDR2 SMNVEV (reference sequence). V was pared by 6 bases and J by 1 base, with 16 bases between. This CDR3 has 17 residues. CDR3 nucleotides: TGTGCCAGCAGGGCCGAGACTGCGGGGTCTGGGGCCAACGTCCTGACTTTC. This encodes CASRAETAGSGANVLTF.

V usage is TRBV19 and J usage is TRBJ2-3, with TRBD2 matching 8 bases. Losses at the gene ends were 4 bases for V and 5 bases for J; bases not matched to a gene: 8. CDR1 and CDR2 from the germline V gene are LNHDA and SQIVND (reference sequence). The CDR3 has 15 residues. The CDR3 sequence: CASSKSGTRGDTQYF. The CDR3 DNA follows: TGTGCCAGTAGTAAGTCCGGGACTAGAGGAGATACGCAGTATTTT.

CDR3 region: CASSLRREGTGELFF. CDR3 bases: TGTGCCAGCAGCTTAAGGCGGGAGGGGACCGGGGAGCTGTTTTTT. V gene TRBV7-2 combines with J gene TRBJ2-2; 9 bases line up with TRBD2. This CDR3 is built from 15 residues. Germline CDR1 SGHTA, CDR2 FQGNSA. V gave up 2 bases and J gave up 5 bases; unmatched junction bases: 3.

This rearrangement joins TRBV5-1 to TRBJ1-1; 8 bases agree with TRBD1. Germline assignment: CDR1 SGHRS and CDR2 YFSETQ. With 0 bases clipped from V and 4 bases from J, the junction kept 11 bases outside the gene matches. The CDR3 is 17 residues long. The CDR3 spells CASSLAFGGQVSTEAFF. DNA of the CDR3: TGCGCCAGCAGCTTGGCCTTTGGGGGACAGGTGAGCACTGAAGCTTTCTTT.

The V call is TRBV19, the J call TRBJ1-5; 8 bases are shared with TRBD1. Trimming removed 9 bases from V and 6 bases from J; junction bases left unmatched: 7. The CDR3 has 13 amino acids. Germline assignment: CDR1 LNHDA and CDR2 SQIVND (reference sequence). The CDR3, as DNA: TGTGCCAGCAATGGTGACAGGGGTCAGCCCCAGCATTTT. Its translation: CASNGDRGQPQHF. Complete variable domain (other parts from reference TRBV19 and TRBJ1-5): DGGITQSPKYLFRKEGQNVTLSCEQNLNHDAMYWYRQDPGQGLRLIYYSQIVNDFQKGDIAEGYSVSREKKESFPLTVTSAQKNPTAFYLCASNGDRGQPQHFGDGTRLSIL.

The chain links TRBV19 to TRBJ2-6; tentatively, D is TRBD1 (5 bases). V was clipped by 2 bases and J by 4 bases, with 12 bases between them. Germline values: CDR1 LNHDA, CDR2 SQIVND (reference sequence). The CDR3 sequence is 16 residues long. The CDR3 here is CASSIKAGSGANVLTF. Written as DNA, the CDR3 is TGTGCCAGTAGTATAAAGGCAGGGTCCGGGGCCAACGTCCTGACTTTC.

The V gene is TRBV2, the J gene TRBJ2-3; TRBD1 is a possible D gene (6 bases). Trimming removed 7 bases at V and 4 bases at J, with 9 bases between. This CDR3 is built from 12 residues. Germline V gives CDR1 SNHLY, CDR2 FYNNEI. This CDR3 reads CASTGAADTQYF. The CDR3, as DNA: TGTGCCAGCACAGGGGCGGCAGATACGCAGTATTTT.

The chain employs TRBV6-1 and TRBJ2-5; 7 bases map to TRBD2. Germline CDR1 and CDR2: MNHNS and SASEGT. The length of the CDR3 is 13 residues. V lost 5 bases and J lost 2; bases outside the gene matches: 2. CDR3 protein: CASSRGGQETQYF. CDR3 in DNA: TGTGCCAGCAGTCGCGGGGGTCAAGAGACCCAGTACTTC.